The entry below describes one TCR beta chain. Germline-derived CDR1 and CDR2 are LNHDA and SQIVND (reference sequence). The CDR3 is made up of 13 amino acids. V lost 10 bases and J 1 base, leaving 13 bases between the germline ends. The data derive from a study of blood T cell repertoires in COVID-19. A Seattle source enrolled patients during active infection and followed them longitudinally. TCRdb's copy holds only in-frame clones and misses some; the assay was immunoSEQ multiplex PCR. The sample holds roughly 290,000 clones; 70% to 85% are singletons and the top ten take 0.7% to 0.9%. V is TRBV19 and J is TRBJ1-1; D unclear. Sequenced sample: peripheral blood. This receptor was identified in a human donor with COVID-19, enrolled during active disease. The donor label of this sample is uncertain. The DNA of the CDR3 is TGTGCCACCCTCCGGCCAGGGAACACTGAAGCTTTCTTT. This sequence encodes CATLRPGNTEAFF.